These 6 T cell receptor beta chains share one sample of origin, sequenced in a study of blood T cell repertoires in COVID-19. The method was immunoSEQ multiplex PCR; TCRdb's version includes in-frame clones alone and lacks a portion of them. This repertoire shows 450,000 or so clones, around 90% found once; its top ten account for under 0.7%. What was sequenced was PBMCs or T cells enriched from blood (not recorded which). The receptors were gathered from a man younger than 30 who had recovered from COVID-19.

This clone has only one observation. The V call is TRBV28, the J call TRBJ1-2, with D maybe TRBD1 (5 bases). The CDR3 consists of 15 residues. The V and J ends lost 6 bases and 4 bases respectively, with 18 bases between them. The germline gives CDR1 MDHEN, CDR2 SYDVKM. CDR3 sequence (DNA): TGTGCCAGCAGCCCAGACTTACAGGTCAGCTATGGCTACACCTTC. This sequence encodes CASSPDLQVSYGYTF.

This clone showed up just a few times. The J gene is TRBJ1-6, the V gene TRBV18; D is ambiguous. The CDR3 runs to 15 residues. The V end lost 6 bases, the J end lost 12 bases, and 21 bases lay between the germline ends. The germline V gene has CDR1 KGHSH and CDR2 LQKENI. Written as DNA, the CDR3 is TGTGCCAGCTCGTACGACTATTCTGGAGGCCAACCCCTCCACTTT. Its translation is CASSYDYSGGQPLHF.

The chain recombines TRBV15 with TRBJ2-3; 9 nucleotides line up with TRBD1. Germline V gene sequence: CDR1 LNHNV, CDR2 YYDKDF (reference sequence). The length of the CDR3 is 15 residues. The J segment lost 6 bases and the V segment lost 3 bases, leaving 7 bases of the junction unmatched. This chain's CDR3 is CATSRDPTGGDTQYF. The CDR3 DNA reads TGTGCCACCAGCAGGGACCCGACAGGGGGTGATACGCAGTATTTT.

The CDR3 spells CASSYDRYNEQFF. The CDR3 bases are TGTGCCAGTAGTTATGACAGATACAATGAGCAGTTCTTC. The genes are TRBV19 and TRBJ2-1; a weak D match, TRBD1 (5 bases). From germline, CDR1 is LNHDA and CDR2 SQIVND (reference sequence). This CDR3 comprises 13 residues. Trimming took 5 bases from V and 4 from J, leaving 9 bases between them.

This rearrangement joins TRBV19 to TRBJ2-7; 10 bases line up with TRBD2. The germline V gene encodes CDR1 LNHDA and CDR2 SQIVND (reference sequence). The V and J ends lost 4 bases and 3 bases, in that order; junction bases with no gene match: 6. The CDR3 has 15 residues. This CDR3 is CASSKTTSGIYEQYF. CDR3 bases: TGTGCCAGTAGTAAGACAACTAGCGGGATCTACGAGCAGTACTTC.

The chain combines TRBV5-4 with TRBJ2-1, with 10 bases fitting TRBD2. The germline V gene encodes CDR1 SGHNT and CDR2 YYREEE (reference sequence). V lost 2 bases and J lost 4; bases outside the gene matches: 6. The CDR3 loop spans 16 amino acids. The CDR3 DNA reads as TGTGCCAGCAGCTTTGGTAGCGGGGGGACGTACAATGAGCAGTTCTTC. It translates to CASSFGSGGTYNEQFF.